This TCR beta chain was documented in a study of T cell changes during pregnancy in multiple sclerosis. CDR3 length: 16 amino acids. Germline lookup yields CDR1 MGHDK and CDR2 SYGVNS. J gave up 1 base and V 1 base, and 6 bases lay outside the gene matches. Repertoires were generated with immunoSEQ multiplex PCR, while TCRdb's copy carries only in-frame clones and drops some. This sample has 55,000 to 65,000 clones, with around 90% found just once. Sequencing was performed on peripheral blood, taken in the first trimester of pregnancy. This receptor was taken from a female donor in good health, enrolled as a control in a pregnancy study. The chain couples TRBV25-1 to TRBJ2-5, with 7 nucleotides matching TRBD2. The CDR3 region is CASSESPGGGQETQYF. The CDR3 nucleotides are TGTGCCAGCAGTGAATCCCCCGGCGGGGGCCAAGAGACCCAGTACTTC.